This note documents a single T cell receptor (beta chain) sequence. Its antigen is as yet unknown. The data are from a study of T cell responses to AZD1222 COVID-19 vaccine. General study points: Most donors were white British, females outnumbered males, and clonal diversity was possibly underestimated.

Looked up from germline, CDR1 is MNHNS and CDR2 is SASEGT. Trimming took 3 bases from V and 6 from J, leaving 11 bases between them. CDR3 length equals 14 residues. TCRdb's table, derived via immunoSEQ multiplex PCR, lists solely in-frame clones and lacks some. Of more than 100,000 clones listed, 88% are singletons. This sequence was found in an adult in good health. This chain uses TRBV6-1 with TRBJ1-4; D is ambiguous. This specimen was peripheral blood, taken on day 0 of AZD1222 vaccination. CDR3 in amino acids: CASSEDGSYEKLFF. DNA of the CDR3: TGTGCCAGCAGTGAGGACGGAAGCTATGAAAAACTGTTTTTT.